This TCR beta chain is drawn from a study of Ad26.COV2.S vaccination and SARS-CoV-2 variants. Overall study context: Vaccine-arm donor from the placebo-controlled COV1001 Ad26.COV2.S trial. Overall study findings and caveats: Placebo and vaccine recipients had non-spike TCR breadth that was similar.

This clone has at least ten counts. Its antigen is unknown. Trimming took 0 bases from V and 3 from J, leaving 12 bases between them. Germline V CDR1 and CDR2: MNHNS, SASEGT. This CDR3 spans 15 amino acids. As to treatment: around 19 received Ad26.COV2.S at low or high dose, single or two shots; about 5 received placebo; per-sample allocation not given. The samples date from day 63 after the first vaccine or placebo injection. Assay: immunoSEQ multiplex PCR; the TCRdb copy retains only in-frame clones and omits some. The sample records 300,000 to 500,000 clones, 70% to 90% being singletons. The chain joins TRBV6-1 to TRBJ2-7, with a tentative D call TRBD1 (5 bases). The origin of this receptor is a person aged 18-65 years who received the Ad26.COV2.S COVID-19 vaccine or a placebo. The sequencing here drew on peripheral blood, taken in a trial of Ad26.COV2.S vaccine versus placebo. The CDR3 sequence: CASSEAGRDDYEQYF. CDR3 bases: TGTGCCAGCAGTGAAGCTGGCAGGGATGACTACGAGCAGTACTTC.